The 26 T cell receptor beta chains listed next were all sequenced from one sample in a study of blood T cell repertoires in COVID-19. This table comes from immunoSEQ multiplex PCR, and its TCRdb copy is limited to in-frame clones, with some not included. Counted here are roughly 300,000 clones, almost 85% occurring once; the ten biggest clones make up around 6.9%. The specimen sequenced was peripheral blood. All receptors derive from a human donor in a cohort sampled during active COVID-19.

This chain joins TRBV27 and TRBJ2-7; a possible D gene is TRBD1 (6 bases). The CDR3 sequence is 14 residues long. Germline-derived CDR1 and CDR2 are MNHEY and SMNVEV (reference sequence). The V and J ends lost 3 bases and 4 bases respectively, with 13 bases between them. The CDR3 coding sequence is TGTGCCAGCAGTTTGGACAGAAGATTGTACGAGCAGTACTTC. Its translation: CASSLDRRLYEQYF.

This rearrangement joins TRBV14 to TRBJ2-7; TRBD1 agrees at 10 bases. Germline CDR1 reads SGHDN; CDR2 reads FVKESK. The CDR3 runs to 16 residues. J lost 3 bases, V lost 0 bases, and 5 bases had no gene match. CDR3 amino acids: CASSQEPGQGLYEQYF. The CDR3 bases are TGTGCCAGCAGCCAAGAACCGGGACAGGGGCTCTACGAGCAGTACTTC.

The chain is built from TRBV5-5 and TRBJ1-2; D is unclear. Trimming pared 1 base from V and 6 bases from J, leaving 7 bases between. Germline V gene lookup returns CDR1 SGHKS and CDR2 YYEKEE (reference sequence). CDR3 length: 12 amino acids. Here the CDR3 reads CASSLTQDGYTF. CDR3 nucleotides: TGTGCCAGCAGCTTGACCCAGGATGGCTACACCTTC.

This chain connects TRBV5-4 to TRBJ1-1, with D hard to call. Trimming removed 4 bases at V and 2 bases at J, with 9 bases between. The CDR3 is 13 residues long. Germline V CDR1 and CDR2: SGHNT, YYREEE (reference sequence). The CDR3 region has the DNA TGTGCCAGCAGCCAGTCAAGAAACACTGAAGCTTTCTTT. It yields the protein CASSQSRNTEAFF.

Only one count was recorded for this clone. The DNA for the CDR3 is TGTGCCAGCAGCGCCCCGACAGTTAACATTCAGTACTTC. Protein sequence: CASSAPTVNIQYF. The chain recombines TRBV21-1 with TRBJ2-4; the table calls TRBD1, which could not be checked here. TRBV21-1 is a pseudogene. There are 13 residues in the CDR3.

CDR3 sequence: CASSQVGTVQYF. As DNA, the CDR3 is TGTGCCAGCAGCCAAGTCGGGACTGTGCAGTACTTC. V is TRBV3-1 (or the pseudogene TRBV3-2) and J is TRBJ2-7; D is possibly TRBD2 (6 bases). The germline V gene encodes CDR1 LGHDT and CDR2 YNNKEL (reference sequence). The CDR3 totals 12 residues. V dropped 1 base and J dropped 9 bases, with 10 bases sitting between them.

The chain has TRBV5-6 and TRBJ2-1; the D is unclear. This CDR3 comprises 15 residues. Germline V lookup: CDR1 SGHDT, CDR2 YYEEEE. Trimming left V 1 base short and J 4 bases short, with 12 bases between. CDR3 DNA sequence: TGTGCCAGCAGCTTGCAATCAGGTCTGTACAATGAGCAGTTCTTC. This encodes CASSLQSGLYNEQFF. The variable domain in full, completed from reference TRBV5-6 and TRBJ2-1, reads DAGVTQSPTHLIKTRGQQVTLRCSPKSGHDTVSWYQQALGQGPQFIFQYYEEEERQRGNFPDRFSGHQFPNYSSELNVNALLLGDSALYLCASSLQSGLYNEQFFGPGTRLTVL.

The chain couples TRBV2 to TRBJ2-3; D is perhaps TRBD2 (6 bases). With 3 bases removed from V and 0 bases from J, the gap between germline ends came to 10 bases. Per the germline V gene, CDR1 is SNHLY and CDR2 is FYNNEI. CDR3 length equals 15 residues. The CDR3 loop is CASSDPGTSTDTQYF. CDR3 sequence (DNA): TGTGCCAGCAGTGACCCGGGGACTAGCACAGATACGCAGTATTTT.

The CDR3 coding sequence is TGTGCCAGCAGCCAAGAAATGGGACAGGGGGAAACTGAAGCTTTCTTT. Protein product: CASSQEMGQGETEAFF. The chain combines TRBV4-2 with TRBJ1-1, with 11 bases identical to TRBD1. CDR1 LGHNA and CDR2 YNFKEQ come from the germline V gene. The V and J ends lost 0 bases and 5 bases, in that order; junction bases with no gene match: 5. This CDR3 is built from 16 residues.

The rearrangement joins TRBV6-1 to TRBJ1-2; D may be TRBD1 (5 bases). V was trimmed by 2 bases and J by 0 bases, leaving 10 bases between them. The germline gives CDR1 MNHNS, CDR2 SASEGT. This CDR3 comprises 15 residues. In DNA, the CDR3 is TGTGCCAGCAGTGAATCGCAGGGAACTAACTATGGCTACACCTTC. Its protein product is CASSESQGTNYGYTF.

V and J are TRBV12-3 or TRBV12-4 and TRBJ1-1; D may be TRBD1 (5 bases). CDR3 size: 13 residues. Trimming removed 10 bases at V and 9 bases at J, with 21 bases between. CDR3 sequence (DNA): TGTGCCACCTACCTCATGGGGACTGGAAAAGCTTTCTTT. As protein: CATYLMGTGKAFF.

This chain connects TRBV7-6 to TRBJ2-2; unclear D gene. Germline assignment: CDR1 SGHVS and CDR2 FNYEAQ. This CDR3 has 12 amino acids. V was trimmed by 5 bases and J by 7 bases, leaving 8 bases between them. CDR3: CASSLRSGELFF. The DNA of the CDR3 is TGTGCCAGCAGCCTTCGGAGCGGGGAGCTGTTTTTT. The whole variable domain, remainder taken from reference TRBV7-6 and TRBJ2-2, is GAGVSQSPRYKVTKRGQDVALRCDPISGHVSLYWYRQALGQGPEFLTYFNYEAQQDKSGLPNDRFSAERPEGSISTLTIQRTEQRDSAMYRCASSLRSGELFFGEGSRLTVL.

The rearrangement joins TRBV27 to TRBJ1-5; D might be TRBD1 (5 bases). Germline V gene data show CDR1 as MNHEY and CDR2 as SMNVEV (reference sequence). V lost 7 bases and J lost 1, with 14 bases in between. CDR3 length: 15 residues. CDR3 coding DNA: TGTGCCAGCACCGAACGGGGGGGAAGCAATCAGCCCCAGCATTTT. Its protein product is CASTERGGSNQPQHF.

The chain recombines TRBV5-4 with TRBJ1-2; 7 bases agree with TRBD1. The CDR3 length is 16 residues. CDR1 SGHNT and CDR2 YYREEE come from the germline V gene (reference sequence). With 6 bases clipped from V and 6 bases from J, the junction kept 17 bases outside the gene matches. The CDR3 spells CASTRTGPLLDNGYTF. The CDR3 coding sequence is TGTGCCAGCACACGGACAGGTCCCCTTCTTGATAATGGCTACACCTTC.

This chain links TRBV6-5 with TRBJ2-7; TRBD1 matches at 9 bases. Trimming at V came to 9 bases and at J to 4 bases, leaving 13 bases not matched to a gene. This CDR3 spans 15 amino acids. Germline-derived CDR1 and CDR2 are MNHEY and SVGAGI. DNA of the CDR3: TGTGCCAGTTTTTTTTCCGGGACAGGGTCATACGAGCAGTACTTC. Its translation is CASFFSGTGSYEQYF.

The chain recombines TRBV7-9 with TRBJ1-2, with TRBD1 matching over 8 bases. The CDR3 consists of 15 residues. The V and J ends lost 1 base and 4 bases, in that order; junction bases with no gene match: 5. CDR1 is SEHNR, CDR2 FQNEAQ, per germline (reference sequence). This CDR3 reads CASSLGAGGGYGYTF. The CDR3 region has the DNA TGTGCCAGCAGCTTAGGGGCAGGGGGCGGCTATGGCTACACCTTC.

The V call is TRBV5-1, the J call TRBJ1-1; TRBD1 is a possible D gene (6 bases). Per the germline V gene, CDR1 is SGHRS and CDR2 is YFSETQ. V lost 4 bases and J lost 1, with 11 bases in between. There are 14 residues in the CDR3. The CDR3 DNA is TGCGCCAGCAGCAGGACAGCCACGAACACTGAAGCTTTCTTT. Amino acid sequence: CASSRTATNTEAFF.

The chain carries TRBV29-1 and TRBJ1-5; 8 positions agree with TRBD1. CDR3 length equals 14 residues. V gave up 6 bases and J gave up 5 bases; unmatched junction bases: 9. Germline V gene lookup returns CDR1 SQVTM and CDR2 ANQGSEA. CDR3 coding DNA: TGCAGCGTAAAAGGACAGGGTAGAGATCAGCCCCAGCATTTT. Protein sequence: CSVKGQGRDQPQHF.

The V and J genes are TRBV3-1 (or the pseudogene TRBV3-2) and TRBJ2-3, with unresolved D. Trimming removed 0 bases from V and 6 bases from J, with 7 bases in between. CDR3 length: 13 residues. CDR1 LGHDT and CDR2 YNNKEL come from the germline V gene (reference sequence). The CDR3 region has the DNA TGTGCCAGCAGCCAAGACCTAGTCGATACGCAGTATTTT. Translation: CASSQDLVDTQYF.

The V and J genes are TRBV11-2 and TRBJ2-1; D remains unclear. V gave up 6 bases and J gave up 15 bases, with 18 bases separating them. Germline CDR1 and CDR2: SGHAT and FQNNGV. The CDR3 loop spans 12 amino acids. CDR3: CASSPSTSSGFF. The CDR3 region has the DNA TGTGCCAGCAGTCCTTCGACATCTTCAGGGTTCTTC.

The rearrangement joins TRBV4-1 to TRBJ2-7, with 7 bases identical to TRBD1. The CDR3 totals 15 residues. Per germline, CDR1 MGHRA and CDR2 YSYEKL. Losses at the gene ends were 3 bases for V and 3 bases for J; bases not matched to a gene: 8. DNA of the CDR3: TGCGCCAGCAGCCAGCAGACAGGGAAAGGCTACGAGCAGTACTTC. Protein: CASSQQTGKGYEQYF.

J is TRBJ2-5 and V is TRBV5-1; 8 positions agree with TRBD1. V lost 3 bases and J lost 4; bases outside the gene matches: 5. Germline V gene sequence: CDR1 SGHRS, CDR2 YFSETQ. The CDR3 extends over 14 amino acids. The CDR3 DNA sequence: TGCGCCAGCAGCTGGACAGGGTCGGGAGAGACCCAGTACTTC. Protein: CASSWTGSGETQYF.

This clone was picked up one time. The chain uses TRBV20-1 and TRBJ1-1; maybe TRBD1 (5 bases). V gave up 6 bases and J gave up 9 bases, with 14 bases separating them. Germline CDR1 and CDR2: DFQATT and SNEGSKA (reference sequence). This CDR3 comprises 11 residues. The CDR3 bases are TGCAGTGCCACCCCCAGGGAAAAAGCTTTCTTT. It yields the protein CSATPREKAFF.

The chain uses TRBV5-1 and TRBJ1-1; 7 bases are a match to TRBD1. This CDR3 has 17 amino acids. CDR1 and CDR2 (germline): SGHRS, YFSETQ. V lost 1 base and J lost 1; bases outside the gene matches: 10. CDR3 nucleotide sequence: TGCGCCAGCAGCTTGAGAACAGGGGCCCAGCCGAACACTGAAGCTTTCTTT. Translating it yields CASSLRTGAQPNTEAFF.

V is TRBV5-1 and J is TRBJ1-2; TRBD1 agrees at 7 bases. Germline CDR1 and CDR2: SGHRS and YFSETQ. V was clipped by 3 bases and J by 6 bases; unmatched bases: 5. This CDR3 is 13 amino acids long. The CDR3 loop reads CASSYRGRDGYTF. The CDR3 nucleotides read TGCGCCAGCAGCTACAGGGGTAGGGATGGCTACACCTTC.

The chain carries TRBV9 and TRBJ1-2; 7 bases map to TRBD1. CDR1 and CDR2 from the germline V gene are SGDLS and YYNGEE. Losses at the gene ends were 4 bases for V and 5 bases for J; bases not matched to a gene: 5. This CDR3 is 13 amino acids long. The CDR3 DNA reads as TGTGCCAGCAGCACCCGGGACAGTTATGGCTACACCTTC. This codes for CASSTRDSYGYTF.